This T cell receptor (beta chain) derives from a study of blood T cell repertoires in COVID-19. Looking at the study overall: Samples of COVID-19 (acute and convalescent) were obtained from the United States, Italy and Spain. T cells, B-cell-depleted T cells, or PBMCs provided the cDNA or gDNA that served as material.

Trimming stripped 4 bases from V and 2 bases from J, with 16 bases between. The CDR3 extends over 16 amino acids. CDR1 is LGHNA, CDR2 YNFKEQ, per germline. TCRdb's copy holds only in-frame clones and misses some; the assay was immunoSEQ multiplex PCR. The sample shows under 250,000 clones, about nine tenths of them seen only once. The source is a woman aged 55-70 years with acute or convalescent COVID-19. Sequencing was carried out using peripheral blood. The J gene is TRBJ2-3, the V gene TRBV4-2, with a weak D call TRBD2 (6 bases). DNA of the CDR3: TGTGCCAGCAGCCCCTGGAAGGGCGGGACCACAGATACGCAGTATTTT. Its protein is CASSPWKGGTTDTQYF.